Shown below are 10 T cell receptor beta chains from a single sample sequenced in a study of beta chain features in type 1 diabetes (dated by TCRdb to the late 2010s). Points the paper makes about the study in general: A moderate but significant shortening of TCRB CDR3 length was observed in type 1 diabetes patients in all four CD4+ subsets.

The library came from the immunoSEQ multiplex PCR assay. All of the isolated RNA was reverse transcribed with the High Capacity cDNA Reverse Transcription Kit, so expressed TCRB transcripts were sequenced. TCRdb obtained this table from immuneACCESS and retained in-frame rearrangements with V and J assigned. These tables miss some clones; where compared with another copy, unresolved V genes account for less than half of the shortfall, and the remainder is unexplained. The sample data list 500,000 to 650,000 clones, and approximately 13% of these were observed just once. Clones ranked in the top ten supply around 0.12% of the sample. Their antigen targets remain unknown. Sample: naive CD4+ T cells from blood. Interpreted using the paper, the cell subset or site label stands for: true naive CD4+ T cells. The source of these receptors is a man in his thirties or forties with type 1 diabetes.

The V call is TRBV28, the J call TRBJ2-2; TRBD2 matches 12 bases. V lost 4 bases, J lost 6 bases, and 3 bases stayed unmatched. The CDR3 sequence is 15 residues long. Germline CDR1 MDHEN, CDR2 SYDVKM. CDR3 nucleotides: TGTGCCAGCAGTTCACTAGCGGGGGGCCCCGGGGAGCTGTTTTTT. This sequence encodes CASSSLAGGPGELFF.

This chain links TRBV7-2 with TRBJ1-2; possible D gene TRBD1, 5 bases. V lost 6 bases to trimming and J lost 4 bases, with 15 bases between them. There are 14 residues in the CDR3. Germline-derived CDR1 and CDR2 are SGHTA and FQGNSA. The CDR3 region is CASSPSPGSYGYTF. DNA for the CDR3: TGTGCCAGCAGTCCTTCGCCAGGGTCCTATGGCTACACCTTC.

The chain employs TRBV28 and TRBJ2-7; possibly TRBD1 for D (6 bases). V was clipped by 4 bases and J by 2 bases, with 15 bases between them. The CDR3 is 15 amino acids. Germline CDR1 and CDR2: MDHEN and SYDVKM. The CDR3 region is CASSSTGTTPYEQYF. Here the CDR3 DNA reads TGTGCCAGCAGTTCCACCGGGACAACTCCCTACGAGCAGTACTTC.

The chain joins TRBV6-5 to TRBJ1-2, with TRBD1 identical over 7 bases. The V gene end was trimmed by 5 bases and the J gene end by 0 bases; junction bases not matched to a gene: 6. CDR1 is MNHEY, CDR2 SVGAGI, per germline. The CDR3 extends over 15 amino acids. CDR3 loop: CASSTRTGANYGYTF. The CDR3 bases are TGTGCCAGCAGTACCCGGACAGGAGCTAACTATGGCTACACCTTC.

This rearrangement joins TRBV7-6 to TRBJ1-4; 7 positions match TRBD1. Germline CDR1 is SGHVS and CDR2 is FNYEAQ. With 3 bases clipped from V and 7 bases from J, the junction kept 5 bases outside the gene matches. This CDR3 contains 14 residues. The CDR3: CASSFGTDFEKLFF. The CDR3 DNA reads as TGTGCCAGCAGCTTCGGGACAGATTTTGAAAAACTGTTTTTT.

This clone was detected a few times. The sample holds other DNA sequences that translate to the same CDR3. V usage is TRBV18 and J usage is TRBJ2-7, with 7 bases fitting TRBD1. Per the germline V gene, CDR1 is KGHSH and CDR2 is LQKENI. The V segment lost 0 bases and the J segment 2 bases; nucleotides outside the gene matches: 4. The CDR3 has 15 amino acids. The CDR3: CASSPPPGGAYEQYF. CDR3 nucleotide sequence: TGTGCCAGCTCACCACCCCCAGGGGGTGCCTACGAGCAGTACTTC.

This clone showed up just a few times. The gene calls are TRBV6-1 and TRBJ1-5, with D possibly matching TRBD1 (5 bases). CDR1 is MNHNS and CDR2 is SASEGT in the germline V gene. V was trimmed by 3 bases and J by 5 bases, leaving 8 bases between them. The CDR3 has 13 amino acids. The CDR3 DNA reads as TGTGCCAGCAGTGAGGGGCAGGATCAGCCCCAGCATTTT. It yields the protein CASSEGQDQPQHF.

This clone was counted between two and nine times. The rearrangement links TRBV28 to TRBJ2-1; TRBD2 matches at 9 bases. The ends lost 3 bases at V and 8 bases at J; junction bases unmatched: 5. The CDR3 length is 14 residues. CDR1 and CDR2 (germline): MDHEN, SYDVKM. For the CDR3, the DNA is TGTGCCAGCAGTTTTGGGCGGGGGGGCGATGAGCAGTTCTTC. Protein sequence: CASSFGRGGDEQFF.

This clone showed up just a few times. The chain carries TRBV18 and TRBJ1-1, with D possibly matching TRBD1 (5 bases). V lost 2 bases, J lost 0 bases, and 13 bases lay in between. Looked up from germline, CDR1 is KGHSH and CDR2 is LQKENI. This CDR3 spans 16 amino acids. CDR3 residues: CASSPGGGLLNTEAFF. The CDR3 DNA reads as TGTGCCAGCTCACCAGGCGGGGGTTTATTGAACACTGAAGCTTTCTTT.

J is TRBJ2-3 and V is TRBV30; D unclear. The CDR3 contains 14 residues. Trimming took 0 bases from V and 3 from J, leaving 10 bases between them. Germline V gene lookup returns CDR1 GTSNPN and CDR2 SVGIG (reference sequence). CDR3 loop: CAWSVELETDTQYF. As DNA, the CDR3 is TGTGCCTGGAGTGTAGAGCTGGAAACAGATACGCAGTATTTT.